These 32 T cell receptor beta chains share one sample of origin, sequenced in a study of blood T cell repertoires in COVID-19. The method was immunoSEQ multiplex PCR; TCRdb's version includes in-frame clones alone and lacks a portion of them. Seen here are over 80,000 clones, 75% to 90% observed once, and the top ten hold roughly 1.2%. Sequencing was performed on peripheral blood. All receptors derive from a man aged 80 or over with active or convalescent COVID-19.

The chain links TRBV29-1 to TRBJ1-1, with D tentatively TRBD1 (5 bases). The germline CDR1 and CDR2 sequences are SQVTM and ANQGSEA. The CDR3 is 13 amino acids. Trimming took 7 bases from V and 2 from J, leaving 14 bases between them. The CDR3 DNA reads TGCAGCGGCGGTCGGGGGAGTAACACTGAAGCTTTCTTT. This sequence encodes CSGGRGSNTEAFF.

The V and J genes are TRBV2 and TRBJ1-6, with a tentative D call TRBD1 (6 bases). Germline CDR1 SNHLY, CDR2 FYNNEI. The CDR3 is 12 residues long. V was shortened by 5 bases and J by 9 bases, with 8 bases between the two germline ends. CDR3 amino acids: CASSTGFSPLHF. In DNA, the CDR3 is TGTGCCAGCAGTACAGGGTTTTCACCCCTCCACTTT.

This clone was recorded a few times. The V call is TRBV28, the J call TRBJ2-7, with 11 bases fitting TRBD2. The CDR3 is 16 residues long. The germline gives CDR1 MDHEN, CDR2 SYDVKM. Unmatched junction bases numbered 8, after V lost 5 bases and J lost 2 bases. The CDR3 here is CASSHTGTSGTYEQYF. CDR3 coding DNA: TGTGCCAGCAGTCATACCGGGACTAGCGGTACCTACGAGCAGTACTTC.

The CDR3 is CSVEGGFSGANVLTF. CDR3 in DNA: TGCAGCGTTGAAGGAGGGTTCTCTGGGGCCAACGTCCTGACTTTC. The rearrangement joins TRBV29-1 to TRBJ2-6; possible D gene TRBD2, 5 bases. This CDR3 has 15 residues. V was trimmed by 1 base and J by 0 bases, leaving 7 bases between them. In germline, CDR1 is SQVTM, CDR2 ANQGSEA.

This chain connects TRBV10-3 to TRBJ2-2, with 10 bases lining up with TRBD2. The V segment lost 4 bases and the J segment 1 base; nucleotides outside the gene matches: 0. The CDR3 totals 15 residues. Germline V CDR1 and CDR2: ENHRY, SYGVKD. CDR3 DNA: TGTGCCATCAGTGGGACTAGCGGGAACACCGGGGAGCTGTTTTTT. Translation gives CAISGTSGNTGELFF.

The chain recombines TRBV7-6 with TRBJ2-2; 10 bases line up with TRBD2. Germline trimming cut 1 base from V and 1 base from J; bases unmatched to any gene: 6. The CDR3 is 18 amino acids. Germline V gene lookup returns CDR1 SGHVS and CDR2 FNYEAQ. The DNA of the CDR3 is TGTGCCAGCAGCTTAGTCATACGGACTAGCGGGAACACCGGGGAGCTGTTTTTT. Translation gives CASSLVIRTSGNTGELFF.

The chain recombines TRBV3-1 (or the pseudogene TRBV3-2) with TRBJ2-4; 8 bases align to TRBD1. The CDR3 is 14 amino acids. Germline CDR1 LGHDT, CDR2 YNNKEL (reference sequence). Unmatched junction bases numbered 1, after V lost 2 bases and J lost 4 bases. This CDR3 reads CASSQRQGKNIQYF. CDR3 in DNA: TGTGCCAGCAGCCAAAGACAGGGGAAAAACATTCAGTACTTC.

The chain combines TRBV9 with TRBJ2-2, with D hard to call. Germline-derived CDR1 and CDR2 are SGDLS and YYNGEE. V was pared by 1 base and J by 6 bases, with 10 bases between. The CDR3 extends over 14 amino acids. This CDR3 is CASSVRSSAGELFF. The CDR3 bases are TGTGCCAGCAGCGTACGGTCGTCGGCCGGGGAGCTGTTTTTT.

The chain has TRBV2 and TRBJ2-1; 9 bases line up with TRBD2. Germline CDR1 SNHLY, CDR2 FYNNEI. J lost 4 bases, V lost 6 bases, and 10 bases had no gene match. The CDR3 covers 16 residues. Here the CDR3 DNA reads TGTGCCAGCAGGGAAAGACCGGGACTAGCTTACAATGAGCAGTTCTTC. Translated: CASRERPGLAYNEQFF.

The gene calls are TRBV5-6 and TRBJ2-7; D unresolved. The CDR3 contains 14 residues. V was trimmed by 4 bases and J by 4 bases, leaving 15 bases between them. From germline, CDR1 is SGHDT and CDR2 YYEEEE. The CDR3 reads CASSTAVRLYEQYF. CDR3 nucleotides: TGTGCCAGCAGCACCGCTGTGAGGTTGTACGAGCAGTACTTC.

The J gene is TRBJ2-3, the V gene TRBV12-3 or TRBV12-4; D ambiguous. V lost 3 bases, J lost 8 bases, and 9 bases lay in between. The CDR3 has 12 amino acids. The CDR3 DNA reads TGTGCCAGCAGTTTTAGTGATGGTACGCAGTATTTT. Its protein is CASSFSDGTQYF.

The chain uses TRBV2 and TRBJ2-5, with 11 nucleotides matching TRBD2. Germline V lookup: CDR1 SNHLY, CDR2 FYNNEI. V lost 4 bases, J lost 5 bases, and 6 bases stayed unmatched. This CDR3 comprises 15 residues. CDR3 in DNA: TGTGCCAGCAGTGGAACTAGCGGGAGTTTTGAGACCCAGTACTTC. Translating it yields CASSGTSGSFETQYF.

The CDR3 loop reads CASRRGSRTGELFF. As DNA, the CDR3 is TGTGCCAGCAGGCGGGGGAGCCGGACCGGGGAGCTGTTTTTT. The chain joins TRBV6-5 to TRBJ2-2; 7 positions agree with TRBD2. The CDR3 contains 14 residues. Unmatched junction bases numbered 6, after V lost 6 bases and J lost 5 bases. Germline V gives CDR1 MNHEY, CDR2 SVGAGI.

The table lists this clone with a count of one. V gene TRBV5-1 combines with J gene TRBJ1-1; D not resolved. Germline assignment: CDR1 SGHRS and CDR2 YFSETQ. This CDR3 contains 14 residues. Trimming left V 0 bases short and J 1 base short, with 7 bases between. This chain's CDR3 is CASSLDGANTEAFF. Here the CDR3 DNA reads TGCGCCAGCAGCTTGGACGGAGCGAACACTGAAGCTTTCTTT. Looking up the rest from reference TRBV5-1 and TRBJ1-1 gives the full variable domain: KAGVTQTPRYLIKTRGQQVTLSCSPISGHRSVSWYQQTPGQGLQFLFEYFSETQRNKGNFPGRFSGRQFSNSRSEMNVSTLELGDSALYLCASSLDGANTEAFFGQGTRLTVV.

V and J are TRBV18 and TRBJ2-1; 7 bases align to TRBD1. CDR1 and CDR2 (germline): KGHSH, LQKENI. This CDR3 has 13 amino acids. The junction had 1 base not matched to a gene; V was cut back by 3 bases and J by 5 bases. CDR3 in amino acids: CASSPGQDNEQFF. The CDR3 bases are TGTGCCAGCTCACCCGGACAGGACAATGAGCAGTTCTTC.

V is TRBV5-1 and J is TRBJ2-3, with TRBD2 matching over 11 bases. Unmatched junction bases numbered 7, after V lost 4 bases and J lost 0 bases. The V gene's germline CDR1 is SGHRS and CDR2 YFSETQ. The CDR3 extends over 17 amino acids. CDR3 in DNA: TGCGCCAGCAGCGGCGGGACTAGCGGAGAGAGCACAGATACGCAGTATTTT. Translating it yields CASSGGTSGESTDTQYF.

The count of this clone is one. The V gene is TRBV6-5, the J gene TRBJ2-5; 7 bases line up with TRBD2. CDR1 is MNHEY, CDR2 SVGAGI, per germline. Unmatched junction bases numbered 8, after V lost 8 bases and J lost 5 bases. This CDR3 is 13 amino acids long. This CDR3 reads CASAGLVTETQYF. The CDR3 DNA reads TGTGCCAGCGCAGGACTAGTAACTGAGACCCAGTACTTC.

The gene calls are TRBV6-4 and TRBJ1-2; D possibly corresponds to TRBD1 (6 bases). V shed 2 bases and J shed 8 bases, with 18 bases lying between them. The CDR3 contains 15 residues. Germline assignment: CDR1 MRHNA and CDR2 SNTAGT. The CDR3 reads CASSDQGNPGGGYTF. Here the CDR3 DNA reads TGTGCCAGCAGTGACCAGGGGAATCCCGGCGGGGGCTACACCTTC.

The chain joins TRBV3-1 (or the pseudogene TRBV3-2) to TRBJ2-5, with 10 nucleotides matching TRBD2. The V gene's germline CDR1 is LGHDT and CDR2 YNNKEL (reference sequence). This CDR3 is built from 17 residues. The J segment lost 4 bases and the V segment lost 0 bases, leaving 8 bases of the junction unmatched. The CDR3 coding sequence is TGTGCCAGCAGCCAAGATCTGGTAGCGGGAGGAGGAGAGACCCAGTACTTC. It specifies CASSQDLVAGGGETQYF.

For the CDR3, the DNA is TGTGCCAGCAGACTCACCGTGGGCTTTGTGGACGAGCAGTACTTC. Amino acids: CASRLTVGFVDEQYF. This chain links TRBV27 with TRBJ2-7; D uncertain. Germline-derived CDR1 and CDR2 are MNHEY and SMNVEV (reference sequence). The V and J ends lost 6 bases and 5 bases respectively, with 20 bases between them. The CDR3 runs to 15 residues.

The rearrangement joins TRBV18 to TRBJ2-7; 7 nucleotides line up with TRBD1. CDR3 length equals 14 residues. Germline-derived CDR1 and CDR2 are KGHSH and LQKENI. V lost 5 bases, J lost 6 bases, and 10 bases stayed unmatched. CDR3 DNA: TGTGCCAGCTCAGCAGGGACAGACCATTCCGAGCAGTACTTC. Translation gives CASSAGTDHSEQYF. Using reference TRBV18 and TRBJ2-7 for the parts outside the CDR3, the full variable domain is NAGVMQNPRHLVRRRGQEARLRCSPMKGHSHVYWYRQLPEEGLKFMVYLQKENIIDESGMPKERFSAEFPKEGPSILRIQQVVRGDSAAYFCASSAGTDHSEQYFGPGTRLTVT.

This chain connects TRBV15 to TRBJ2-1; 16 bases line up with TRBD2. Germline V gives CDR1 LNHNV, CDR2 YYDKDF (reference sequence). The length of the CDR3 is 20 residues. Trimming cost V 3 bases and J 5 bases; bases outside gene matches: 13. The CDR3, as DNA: TGTGCCACCAGCAGTACTGGGACTAGCGGGAGGGCTACCACCAACAATGAGCAGTTCTTC. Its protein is CATSSTGTSGRATTNNEQFF.

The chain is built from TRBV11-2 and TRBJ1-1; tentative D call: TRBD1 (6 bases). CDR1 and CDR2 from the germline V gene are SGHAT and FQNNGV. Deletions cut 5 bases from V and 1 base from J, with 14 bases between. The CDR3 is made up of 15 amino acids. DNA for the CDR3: TGTGCCAGCAGCCCCCAGGGACAATCGAACACTGAAGCTTTCTTT. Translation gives CASSPQGQSNTEAFF.

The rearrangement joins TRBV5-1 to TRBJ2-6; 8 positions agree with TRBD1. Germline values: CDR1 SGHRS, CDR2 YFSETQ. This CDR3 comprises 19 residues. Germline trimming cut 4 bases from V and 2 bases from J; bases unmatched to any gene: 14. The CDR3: CASSPLPGQATTGANVLTF. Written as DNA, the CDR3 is TGCGCCAGCAGCCCCTTACCGGGACAGGCGACGACTGGGGCCAACGTCCTGACTTTC.

CDR3 sequence: CASSLGGVRSNEKLFF. The CDR3 nucleotides are TGTGCCAGCAGCTTGGGGGGAGTACGGTCTAATGAAAAACTGTTTTTT. The J gene is TRBJ1-4, the V gene TRBV5-4; D gene uncertain. Germline V gene data show CDR1 as SGHNT and CDR2 as YYREEE (reference sequence). This CDR3 is built from 16 residues. The germline V and J ends were trimmed by 0 bases and 3 bases, with 12 bases remaining between them.

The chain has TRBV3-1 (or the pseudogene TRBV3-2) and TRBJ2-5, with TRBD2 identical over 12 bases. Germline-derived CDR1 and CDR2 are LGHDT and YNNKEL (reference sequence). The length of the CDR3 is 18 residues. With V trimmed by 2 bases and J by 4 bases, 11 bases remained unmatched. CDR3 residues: CASSQTSGRCLGLETQYF. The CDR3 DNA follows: TGTGCCAGCAGCCAAACTAGCGGGAGGTGCTTAGGTCTAGAGACCCAGTACTTC.

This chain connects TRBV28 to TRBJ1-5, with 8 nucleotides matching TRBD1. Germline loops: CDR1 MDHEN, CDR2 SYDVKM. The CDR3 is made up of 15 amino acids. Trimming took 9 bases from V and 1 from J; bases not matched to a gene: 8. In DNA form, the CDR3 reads TGTGCCAGTAGCCCGGGGACAGGAAGCAATCAGCCCCAGCATTTT. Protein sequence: CASSPGTGSNQPQHF.

For the CDR3, the DNA is TGTGCCAGCAGCTTAGCGGGACTAGCGGGAGGAAAGAAAAACATTCAGTACTTC. This encodes CASSLAGLAGGKKNIQYF. This rearrangement joins TRBV7-2 to TRBJ2-4, with 15 positions matching TRBD2. With 0 bases clipped from V and 4 bases from J, the junction kept 4 bases outside the gene matches. The CDR3 length is 18 residues. The germline CDR1 and CDR2 sequences are SGHTA and FQGNSA.

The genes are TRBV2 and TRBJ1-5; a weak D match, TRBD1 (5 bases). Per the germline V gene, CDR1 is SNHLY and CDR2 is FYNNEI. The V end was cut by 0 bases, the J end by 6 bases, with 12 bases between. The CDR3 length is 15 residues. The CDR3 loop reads CASSEALVGGQPQHF. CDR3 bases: TGTGCCAGCAGTGAAGCGCTTGTGGGGGGTCAGCCCCAGCATTTT.

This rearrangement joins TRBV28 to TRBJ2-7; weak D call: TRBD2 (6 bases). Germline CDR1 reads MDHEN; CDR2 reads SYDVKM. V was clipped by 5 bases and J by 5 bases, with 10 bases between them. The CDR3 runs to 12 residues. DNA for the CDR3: TGTGCCAGCAGTAGCTGGGGGGACGAGCAGTACTTC. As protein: CASSSWGDEQYF.

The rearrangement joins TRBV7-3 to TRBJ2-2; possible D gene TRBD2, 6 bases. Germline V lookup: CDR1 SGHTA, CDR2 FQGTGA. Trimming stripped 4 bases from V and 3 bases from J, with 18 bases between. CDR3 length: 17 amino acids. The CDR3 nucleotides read TGTGCCAGCAGCTCTTTTTTGGGGGGAAAAGACACCGGGGAGCTGTTTTTT. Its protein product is CASSSFLGGKDTGELFF.

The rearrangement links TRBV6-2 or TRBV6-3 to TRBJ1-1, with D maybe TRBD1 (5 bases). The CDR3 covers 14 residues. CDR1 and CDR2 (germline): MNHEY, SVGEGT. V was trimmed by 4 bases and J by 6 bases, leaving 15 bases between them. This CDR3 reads CASSSVGGRAEAFF. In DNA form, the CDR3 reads TGTGCCAGCAGTTCGGTGGGGGGTCGAGCTGAAGCTTTCTTT.